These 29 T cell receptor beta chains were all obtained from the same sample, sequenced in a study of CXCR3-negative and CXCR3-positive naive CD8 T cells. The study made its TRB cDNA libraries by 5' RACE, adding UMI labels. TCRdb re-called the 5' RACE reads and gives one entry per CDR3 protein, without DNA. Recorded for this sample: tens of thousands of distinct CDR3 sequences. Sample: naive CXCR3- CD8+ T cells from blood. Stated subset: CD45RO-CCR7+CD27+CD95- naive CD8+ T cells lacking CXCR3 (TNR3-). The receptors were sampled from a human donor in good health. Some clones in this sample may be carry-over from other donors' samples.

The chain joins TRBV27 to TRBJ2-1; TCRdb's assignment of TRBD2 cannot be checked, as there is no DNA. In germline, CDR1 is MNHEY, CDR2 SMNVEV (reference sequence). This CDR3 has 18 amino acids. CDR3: CASSPRTSGGLTYNEQFF.

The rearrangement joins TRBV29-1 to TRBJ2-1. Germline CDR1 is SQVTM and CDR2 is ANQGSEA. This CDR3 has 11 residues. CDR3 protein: CSVLTSNEQFF.

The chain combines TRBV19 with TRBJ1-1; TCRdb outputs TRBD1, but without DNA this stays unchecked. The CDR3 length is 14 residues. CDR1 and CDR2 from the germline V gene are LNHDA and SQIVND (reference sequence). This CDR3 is CASSEGAANTEAFF.

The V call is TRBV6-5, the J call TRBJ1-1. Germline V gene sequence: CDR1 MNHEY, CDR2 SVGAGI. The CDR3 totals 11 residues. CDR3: CASSYLTEAFF.

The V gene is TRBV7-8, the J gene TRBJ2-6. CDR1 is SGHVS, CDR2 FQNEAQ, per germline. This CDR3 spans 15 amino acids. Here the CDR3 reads CASSLLGSGANVLTF.

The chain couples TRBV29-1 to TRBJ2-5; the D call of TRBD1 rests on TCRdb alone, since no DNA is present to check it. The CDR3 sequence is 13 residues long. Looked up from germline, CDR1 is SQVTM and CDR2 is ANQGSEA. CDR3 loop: CSAALQGRETQYF. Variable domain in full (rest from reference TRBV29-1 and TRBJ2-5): SAVISQKPSRDICQRGTSLTIQCQVDSQVTMMFWYRQQPGQSLTLIATANQGSEATYESGFVIDKFPISRPNLTFSTLTVSNMSPEDSSIYLCSAALQGRETQYFGPGTRLLVL.

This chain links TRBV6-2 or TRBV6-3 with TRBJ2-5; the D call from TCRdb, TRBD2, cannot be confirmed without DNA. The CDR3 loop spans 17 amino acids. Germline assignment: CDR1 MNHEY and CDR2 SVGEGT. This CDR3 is CASSSGQAGGHVETQYF.

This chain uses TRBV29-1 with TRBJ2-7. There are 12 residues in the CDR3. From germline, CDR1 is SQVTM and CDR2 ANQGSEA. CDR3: CSVEIENYEHYF.

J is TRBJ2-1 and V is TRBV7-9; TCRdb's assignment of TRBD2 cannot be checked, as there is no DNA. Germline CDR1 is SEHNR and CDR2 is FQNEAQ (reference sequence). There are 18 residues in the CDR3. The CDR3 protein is CASSLAAGVTEYYNEQFF.

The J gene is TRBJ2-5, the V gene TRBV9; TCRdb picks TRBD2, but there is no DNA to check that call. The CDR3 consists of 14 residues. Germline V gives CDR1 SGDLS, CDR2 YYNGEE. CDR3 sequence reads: CASSTWTSAETQYF.

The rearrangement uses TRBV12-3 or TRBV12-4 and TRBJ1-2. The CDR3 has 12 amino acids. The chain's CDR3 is CASSPRGYGYTF.

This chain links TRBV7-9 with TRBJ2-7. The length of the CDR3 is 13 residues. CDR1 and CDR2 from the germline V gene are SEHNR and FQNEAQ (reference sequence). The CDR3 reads CASSDGSSYEQYF.

CDR3 sequence reads: CASSKEGSDSASSYEQYF. The chain employs TRBV21-1 and TRBJ2-7; with no DNA, the TCRdb D assignment of TRBD1 cannot be verified. TRBV21-1 is tagged as a pseudogene. This CDR3 has 18 amino acids.

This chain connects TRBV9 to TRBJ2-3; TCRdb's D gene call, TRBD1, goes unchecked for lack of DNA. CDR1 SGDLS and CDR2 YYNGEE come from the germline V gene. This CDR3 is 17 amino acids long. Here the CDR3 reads CASSVGGGGPHTDTQYF.

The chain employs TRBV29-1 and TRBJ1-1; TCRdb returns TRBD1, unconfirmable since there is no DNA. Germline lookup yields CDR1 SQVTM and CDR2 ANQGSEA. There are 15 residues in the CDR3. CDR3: CSAGGGDSRNTEAFF.

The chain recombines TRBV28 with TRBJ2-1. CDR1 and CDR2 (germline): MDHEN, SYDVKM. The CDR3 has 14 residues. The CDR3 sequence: CASSLGGSHNEQFF.

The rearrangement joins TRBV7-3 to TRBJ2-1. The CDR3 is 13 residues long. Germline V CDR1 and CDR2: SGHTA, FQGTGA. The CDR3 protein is CASSQGDRNEQFF.

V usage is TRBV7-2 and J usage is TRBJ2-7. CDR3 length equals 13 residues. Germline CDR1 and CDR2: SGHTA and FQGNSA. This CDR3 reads CASSSVPTYEQYF.

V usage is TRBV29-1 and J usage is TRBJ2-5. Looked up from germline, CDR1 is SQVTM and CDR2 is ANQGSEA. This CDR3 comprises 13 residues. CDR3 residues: CSVVTSYKETQYF. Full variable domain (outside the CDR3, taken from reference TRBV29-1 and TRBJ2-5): SAVISQKPSRDICQRGTSLTIQCQVDSQVTMMFWYRQQPGQSLTLIATANQGSEATYESGFVIDKFPISRPNLTFSTLTVSNMSPEDSSIYLCSVVTSYKETQYFGPGTRLLVL.

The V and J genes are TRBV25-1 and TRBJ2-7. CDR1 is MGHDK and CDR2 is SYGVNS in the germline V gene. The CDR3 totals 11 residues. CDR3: CASSEYGEQYF.

This CDR3 reads CASTEGGGYTEAFF. The chain recombines TRBV19 with TRBJ1-1. Germline CDR1 reads LNHDA; CDR2 reads SQIVND (reference sequence). This CDR3 has 14 amino acids.

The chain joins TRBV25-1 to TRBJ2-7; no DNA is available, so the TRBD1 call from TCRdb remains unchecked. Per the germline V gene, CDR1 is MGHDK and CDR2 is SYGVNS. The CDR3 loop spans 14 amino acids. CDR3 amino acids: CASSDGDRPYEQYF.

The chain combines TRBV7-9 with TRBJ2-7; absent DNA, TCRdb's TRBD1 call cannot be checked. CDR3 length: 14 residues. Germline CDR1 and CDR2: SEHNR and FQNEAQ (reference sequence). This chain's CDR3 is CASSSTTGDYEQYF.

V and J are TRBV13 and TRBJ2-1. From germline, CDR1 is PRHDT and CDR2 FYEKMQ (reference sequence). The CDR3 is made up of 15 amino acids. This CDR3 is CASGFTSGSYNEQFF.

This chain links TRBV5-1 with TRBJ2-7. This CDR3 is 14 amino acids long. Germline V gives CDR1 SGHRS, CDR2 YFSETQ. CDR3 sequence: CASSFAGDSYEQYF.

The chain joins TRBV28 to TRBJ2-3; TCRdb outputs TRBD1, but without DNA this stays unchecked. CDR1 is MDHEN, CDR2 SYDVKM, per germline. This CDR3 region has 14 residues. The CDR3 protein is CASSLGPGGDTQYF.

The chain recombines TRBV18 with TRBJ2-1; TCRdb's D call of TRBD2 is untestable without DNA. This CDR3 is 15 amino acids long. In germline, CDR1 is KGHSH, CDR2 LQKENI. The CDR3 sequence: CASSLGLAVNNEQFF.

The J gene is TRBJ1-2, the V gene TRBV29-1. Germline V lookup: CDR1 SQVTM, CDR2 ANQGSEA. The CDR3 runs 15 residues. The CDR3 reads CSVVPPGGGDYGYTF.

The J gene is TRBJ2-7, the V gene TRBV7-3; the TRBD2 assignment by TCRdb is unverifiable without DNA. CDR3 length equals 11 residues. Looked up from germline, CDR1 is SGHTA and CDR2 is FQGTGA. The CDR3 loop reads CASSQRYKQYF.